The clone carrying this TCR beta chain was observed once. This sample is part of a study of T cell changes during pregnancy in multiple sclerosis. V was trimmed by 2 bases and J by 1 base, leaving 8 bases between them. CDR1 is KGHSH, CDR2 LQKENI, per germline. The CDR3 spans 14 residues. Clones were read by immunoSEQ multiplex PCR, and TCRdb kept only the in-frame ones, dropping some. The sample holds approximately 44,000 clones; more than 80% are singletons and the top ten take 0.7%. J is TRBJ1-1 and V is TRBV18, with D hard to call. Sequencing was performed on CD4+ T cells from peripheral blood mononuclear cells, taken before pregnancy. This TCR came from a female donor with multiple sclerosis, enrolled in a pregnancy study. The CDR3 loop is CASSPGPRNTEAFF. The CDR3 DNA follows: TGTGCCAGCTCACCAGGGCCGAGGAACACTGAAGCTTTCTTT. The full variable domain, with the rest looked up from reference TRBV18 and TRBJ1-1, is NAGVMQNPRHLVRRRGQEARLRCSPMKGHSHVYWYRQLPEEGLKFMVYLQKENIIDESGMPKERFSAEFPKEGPSILRIQQVVRGDSAAYFCASSPGPRNTEAFFGQGTRLTVV.